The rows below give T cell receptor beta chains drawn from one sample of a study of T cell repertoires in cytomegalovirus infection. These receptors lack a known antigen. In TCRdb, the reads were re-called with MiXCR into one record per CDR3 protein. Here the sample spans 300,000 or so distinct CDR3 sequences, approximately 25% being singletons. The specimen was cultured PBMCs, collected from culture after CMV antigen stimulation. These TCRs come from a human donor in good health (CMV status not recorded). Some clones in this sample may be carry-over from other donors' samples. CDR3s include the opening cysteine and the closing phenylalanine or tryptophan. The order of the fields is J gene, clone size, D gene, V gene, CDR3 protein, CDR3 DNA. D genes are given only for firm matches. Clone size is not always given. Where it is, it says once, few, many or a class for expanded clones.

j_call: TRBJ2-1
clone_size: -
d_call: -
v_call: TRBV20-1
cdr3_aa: CSASVLVPQSSSYNEQFF
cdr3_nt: TGCAGTGCTAGTGTACTCGTCCCACAATCTAGCTCCTACAATGAGCAGTTCTTC

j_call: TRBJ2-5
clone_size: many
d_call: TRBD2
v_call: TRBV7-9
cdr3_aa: CASSFGLAGVWQETQYF
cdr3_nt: TGTGCCAGCAGCTTTGGCCTAGCGGGAGTATGGCAGGAGACCCAGTACTTC

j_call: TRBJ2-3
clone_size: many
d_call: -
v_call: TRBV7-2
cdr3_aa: CASSYHRDTQYF
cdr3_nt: TGTGCCAGCAGCTACCACAGGGATACGCAGTATTTT

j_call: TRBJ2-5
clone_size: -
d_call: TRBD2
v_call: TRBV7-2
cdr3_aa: CASSIGLAGVETQYF
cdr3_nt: TGTGCCAGCAGCATAGGACTAGCGGGAGTAGAGACCCAGTACTTC

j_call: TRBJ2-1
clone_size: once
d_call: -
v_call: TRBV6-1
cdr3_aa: CASSWAQRPYNEQFF
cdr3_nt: TGTGCCAGCAGTTGGGCCCAACGGCCCTACAATGAGCAGTTCTTC

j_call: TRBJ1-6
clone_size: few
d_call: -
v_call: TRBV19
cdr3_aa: CASSSPLTVWGSPLHF
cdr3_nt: TGTGCCAGTAGTTCCCCATTGACAGTCTGGGGTTCACCCCTCCACTTT

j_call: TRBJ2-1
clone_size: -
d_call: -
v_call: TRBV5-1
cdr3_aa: CASSLTGHSYNEQFF
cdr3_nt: TGCGCCAGCAGCCTGACTGGTCACTCCTACAATGAGCAGTTCTTC

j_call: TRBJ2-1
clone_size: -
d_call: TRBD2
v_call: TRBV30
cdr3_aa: CAWSGGLAGNEQFF
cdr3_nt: TGTGCCTGGAGTGGGGGACTAGCTGGTAATGAGCAGTTCTTC

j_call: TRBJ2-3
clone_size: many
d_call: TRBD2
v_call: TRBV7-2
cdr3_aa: CASSLVAGAGDTQYF
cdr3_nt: TGTGCCAGCAGCTTAGTAGCGGGAGCGGGGGATACGCAGTATTTT

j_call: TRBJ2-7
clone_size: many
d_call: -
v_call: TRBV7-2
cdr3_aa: CASSLAVYEQYF
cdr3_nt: TGTGCCAGCAGCTTAGCAGTCTACGAGCAGTACTTC

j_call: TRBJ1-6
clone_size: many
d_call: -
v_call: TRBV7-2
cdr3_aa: CASSLATRNSPLHF
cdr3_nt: TGTGCCAGCAGCTTAGCGACCAGAAATTCACCCCTCCACTTT

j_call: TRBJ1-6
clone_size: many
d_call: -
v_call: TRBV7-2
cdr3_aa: CASSFIGGGNSPLHF
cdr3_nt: TGTGCCAGCAGCTTCATTGGGGGGGGTAATTCACCCCTCCACTTT

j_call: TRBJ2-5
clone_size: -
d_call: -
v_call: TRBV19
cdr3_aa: CASSRQEQETQYF
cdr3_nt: TGTGCCAGTTCCCGACAGGAACAAGAGACCCAGTACTTC

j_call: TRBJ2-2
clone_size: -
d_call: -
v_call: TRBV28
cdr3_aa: CASARFGTAHPLNTGELFF
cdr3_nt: TGTGCCAGCGCCCGCTTCGGGACCGCCCATCCCTTGAACACCGGGGAGCTGTTTTTT

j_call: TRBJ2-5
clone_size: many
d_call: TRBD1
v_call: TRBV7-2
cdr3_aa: CASSLSGGLVETQYF
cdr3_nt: TGTGCCAGCAGCTTATCAGGGGGCTTGGTAGAGACCCAGTACTTC

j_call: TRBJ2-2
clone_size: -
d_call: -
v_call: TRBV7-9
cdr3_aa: CASSLPYRRGRFDGELFF
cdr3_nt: TGTGCCAGCAGCTTACCCTACCGTAGGGGGAGATTTGACGGGGAGCTGTTTTTT

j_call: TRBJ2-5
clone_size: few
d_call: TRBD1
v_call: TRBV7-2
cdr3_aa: CASSLGQGARTQYF
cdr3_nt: TGTGCCAGCAGCCTAGGACAGGGTGCGCGGACCCAGTACTTC

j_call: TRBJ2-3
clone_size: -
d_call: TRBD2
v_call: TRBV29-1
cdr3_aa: CSVEDASGPTDTQYF
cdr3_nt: TGCAGCGTTGAAGATGCTAGCGGGCCCACAGATACGCAGTATTTT

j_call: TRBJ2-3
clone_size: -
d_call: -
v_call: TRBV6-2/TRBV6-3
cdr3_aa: CASSEGWDTQYF
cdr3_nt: TGTGCCAGCTCTGAAGGATGGGATACGCAGTATTTT

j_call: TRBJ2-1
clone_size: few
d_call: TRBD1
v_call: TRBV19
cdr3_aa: CASKRDRAYNEQFF
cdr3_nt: TGTGCCAGTAAACGGGACAGGGCTTACAATGAGCAGTTCTTC

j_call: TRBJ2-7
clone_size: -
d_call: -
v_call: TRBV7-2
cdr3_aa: CASSLGFVSVPGEQYF
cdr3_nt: TGTGCCAGCAGCTTAGGTTTTGTTTCAGTTCCCGGCGAGCAGTACTTC

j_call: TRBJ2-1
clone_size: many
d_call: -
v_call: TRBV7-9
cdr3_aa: CASSLGGPRNRQFF
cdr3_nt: TGTGCCAGCAGCTTAGGCGGGCCGCGAAACAGGCAGTTCTTC

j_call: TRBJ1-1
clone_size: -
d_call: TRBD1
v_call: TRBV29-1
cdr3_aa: CSAGQGENTEAFF
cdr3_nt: TGCAGCGCCGGACAGGGCGAGAACACTGAAGCTTTCTTT

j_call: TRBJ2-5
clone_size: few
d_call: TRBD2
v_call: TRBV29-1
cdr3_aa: CSVGAGLAGGETQYF
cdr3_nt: TGCAGCGTTGGTGCGGGACTAGCGGGAGGAGAGACCCAGTACTTC

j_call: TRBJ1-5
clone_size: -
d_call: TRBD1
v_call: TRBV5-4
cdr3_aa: CASSRDRAQPQHF
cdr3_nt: TGTGCCAGCAGCCGAGACAGGGCTCAGCCCCAGCATTTT

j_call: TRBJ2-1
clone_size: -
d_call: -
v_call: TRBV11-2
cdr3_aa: CASSWRDRPSGDNEQFF
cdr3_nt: TGTGCCAGCAGCTGGCGCGACCGGCCCTCCGGCGACAATGAGCAGTTCTTC

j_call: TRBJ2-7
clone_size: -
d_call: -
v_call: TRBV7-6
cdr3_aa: CASSLVEDEQYF
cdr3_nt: TGTGCCAGCAGCTTAGTCGAGGACGAGCAGTACTTC

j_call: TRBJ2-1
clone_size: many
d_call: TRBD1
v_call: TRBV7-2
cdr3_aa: CASSFGTGVLYNEQFF
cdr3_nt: TGTGCCAGCAGCTTCGGGACAGGGGTCCTCTACAATGAGCAGTTCTTC

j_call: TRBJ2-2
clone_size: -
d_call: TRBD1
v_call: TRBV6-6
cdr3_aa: CASSYGSGTGVFTGELFF
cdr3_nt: TGTGCCAGCAGTTACGGCTCCGGGACAGGGGTATTCACCGGGGAGCTGTTTTTT

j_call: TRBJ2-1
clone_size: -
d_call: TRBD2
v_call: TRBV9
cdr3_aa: CASSVSGTSSYNEQFF
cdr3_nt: TGTGCCAGCAGCGTAAGCGGGACTAGCTCCTACAATGAGCAGTTCTTC

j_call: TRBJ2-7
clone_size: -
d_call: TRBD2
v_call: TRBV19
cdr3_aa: CASSIVSGSYEQYF
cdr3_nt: TGTGCCAGTAGTATAGTTAGCGGGAGTTACGAGCAGTACTTC

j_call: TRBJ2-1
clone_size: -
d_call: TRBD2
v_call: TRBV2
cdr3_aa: CASSEWASGRDNEQFF
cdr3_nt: TGTGCCAGCAGTGAATGGGCTAGCGGGAGGGACAATGAGCAGTTCTTC

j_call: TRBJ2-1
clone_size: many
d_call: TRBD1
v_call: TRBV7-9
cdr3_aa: CASSIPGTGPYNEQFF
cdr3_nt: TGTGCCAGCAGCATCCCCGGGACAGGCCCCTACAATGAGCAGTTCTTC

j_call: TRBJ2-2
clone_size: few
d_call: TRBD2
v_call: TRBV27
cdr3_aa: CASSKGTSGRVVSGELFF
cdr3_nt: TGTGCCAGCAGTAAAGGGACTAGCGGGAGGGTGGTGTCCGGGGAGCTGTTTTTT

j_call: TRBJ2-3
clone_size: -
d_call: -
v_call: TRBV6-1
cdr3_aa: CASQVTDTQYF
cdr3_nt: TGTGCCAGCCAAGTCACAGATACGCAGTATTTT

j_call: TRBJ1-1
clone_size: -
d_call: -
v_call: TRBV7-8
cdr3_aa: CASSSVWNTEAFF
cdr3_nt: TGTGCCAGCAGCTCAGTTTGGAACACTGAAGCTTTCTTT

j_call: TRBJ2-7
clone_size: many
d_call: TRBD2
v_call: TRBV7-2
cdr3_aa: CASSPHATSGAYEQYF
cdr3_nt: TGTGCCAGCAGCCCGCACGCGACTAGCGGGGCCTACGAGCAGTACTTC

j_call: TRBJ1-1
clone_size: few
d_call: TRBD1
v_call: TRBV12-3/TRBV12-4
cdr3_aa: CASTVSGGALEAFF
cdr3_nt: TGTGCCAGCACTGTATCAGGGGGCGCTTTAGAAGCTTTCTTT

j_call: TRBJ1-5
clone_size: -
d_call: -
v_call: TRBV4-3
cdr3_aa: CASSQDARGGQPQHF
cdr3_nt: TGCGCCAGCAGCCAAGACGCCCGAGGCGGACAGCCCCAGCATTTT

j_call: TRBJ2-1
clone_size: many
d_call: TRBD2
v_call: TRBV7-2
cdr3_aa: CASSITSGRVMNEQFF
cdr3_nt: TGTGCCAGCAGCATAACGAGCGGGAGGGTAATGAATGAGCAGTTCTTC

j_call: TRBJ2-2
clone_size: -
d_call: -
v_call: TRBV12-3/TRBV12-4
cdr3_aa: CASSFTSQGGELFF
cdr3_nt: TGTGCCAGCAGTTTTACTAGCCAAGGCGGGGAGCTGTTTTTT

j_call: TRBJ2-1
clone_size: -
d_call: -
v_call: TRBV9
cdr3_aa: CASSVTGREDEQFF
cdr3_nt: TGTGCCAGCAGCGTGACAGGGAGGGAGGATGAGCAGTTCTTC

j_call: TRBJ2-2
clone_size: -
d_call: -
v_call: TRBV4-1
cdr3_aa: CASSQEEGGELFF
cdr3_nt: TGCGCCAGCAGCCAAGAGGAGGGCGGGGAGCTGTTTTTT

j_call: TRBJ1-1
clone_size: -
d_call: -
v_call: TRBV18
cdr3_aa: CASSPLGVGMNTEAFF
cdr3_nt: TGTGCCAGCTCACCACTAGGGGTTGGTATGAACACTGAAGCTTTCTTT

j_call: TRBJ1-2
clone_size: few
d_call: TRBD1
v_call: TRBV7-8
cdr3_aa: CASSSLERQGNYGYTF
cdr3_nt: TGTGCCAGCAGCTCCCTGGAGAGACAGGGAAACTATGGCTACACCTTC

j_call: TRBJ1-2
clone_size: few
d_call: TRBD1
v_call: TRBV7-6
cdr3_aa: CASSRQGLVYGYTF
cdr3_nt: TGTGCCAGCAGCCGACAGGGCTTAGTCTATGGCTACACCTTC

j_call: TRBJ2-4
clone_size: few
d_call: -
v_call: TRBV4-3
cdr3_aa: CASSQELGYRNIQYF
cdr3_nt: TGCGCCAGCAGCCAAGAACTTGGTTATAGAAACATTCAGTACTTC

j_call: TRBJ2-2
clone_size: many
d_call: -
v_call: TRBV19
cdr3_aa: CASTAGAFTGELFF
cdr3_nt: TGTGCCAGTACGGCGGGGGCATTCACCGGGGAGCTGTTTTTT

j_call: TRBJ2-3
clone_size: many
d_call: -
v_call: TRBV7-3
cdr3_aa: CASSPGPSVTDTQYF
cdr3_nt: TGTGCCAGCAGCCCAGGGCCATCGGTGACAGATACGCAGTATTTT

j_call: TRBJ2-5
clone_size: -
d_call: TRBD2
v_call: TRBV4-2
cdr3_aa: CASSRTPSGPGETQYF
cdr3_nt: TGTGCCAGCAGCCGAACGCCTAGCGGGCCGGGCGAGACCCAGTACTTC

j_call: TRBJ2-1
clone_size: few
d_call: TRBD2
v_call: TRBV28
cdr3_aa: CASSSGGLAGGGEQFF
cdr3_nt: TGTGCCAGCAGTTCGGGGGGACTAGCGGGAGGGGGTGAGCAGTTCTTC

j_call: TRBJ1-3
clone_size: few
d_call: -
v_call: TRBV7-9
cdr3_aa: CASSLQRNTIYF
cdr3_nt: TGTGCCAGCAGCTTGCAGCGAAACACCATATATTTT

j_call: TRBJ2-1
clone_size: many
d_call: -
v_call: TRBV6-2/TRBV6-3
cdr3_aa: CASSWDSYNEQFF
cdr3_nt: TGTGCCAGCAGTTGGGACTCCTACAATGAGCAGTTCTTC

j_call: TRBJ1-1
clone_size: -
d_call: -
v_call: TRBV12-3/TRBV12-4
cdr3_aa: CASSHGRDTEAFF
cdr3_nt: TGTGCCAGCAGCCACGGCAGGGACACTGAAGCTTTCTTT